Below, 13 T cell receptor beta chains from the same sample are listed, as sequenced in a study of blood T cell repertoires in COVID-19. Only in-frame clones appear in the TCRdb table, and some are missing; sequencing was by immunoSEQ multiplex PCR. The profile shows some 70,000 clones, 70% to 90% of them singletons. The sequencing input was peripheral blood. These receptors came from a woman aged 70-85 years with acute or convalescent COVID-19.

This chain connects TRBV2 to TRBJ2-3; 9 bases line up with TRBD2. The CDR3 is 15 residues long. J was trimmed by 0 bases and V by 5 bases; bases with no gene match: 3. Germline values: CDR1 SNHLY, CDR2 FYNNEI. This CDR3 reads CASSLAGTSTDTQYF. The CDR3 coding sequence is TGTGCCAGCAGTCTAGCGGGAACAAGCACAGATACGCAGTATTTT.

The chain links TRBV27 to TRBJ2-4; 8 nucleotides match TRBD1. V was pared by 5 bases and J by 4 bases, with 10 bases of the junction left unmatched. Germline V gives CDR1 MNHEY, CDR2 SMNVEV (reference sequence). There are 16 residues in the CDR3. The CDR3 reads CASSPMDRVSKNIQYF. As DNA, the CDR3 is TGTGCCAGCAGTCCTATGGACAGGGTGTCAAAAAACATTCAGTACTTC.

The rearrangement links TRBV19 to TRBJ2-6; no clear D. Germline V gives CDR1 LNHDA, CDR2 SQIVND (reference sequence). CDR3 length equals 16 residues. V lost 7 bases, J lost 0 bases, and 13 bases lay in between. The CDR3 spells CASTVTSSSGANVLTF. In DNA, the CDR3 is TGTGCCAGTACCGTGACATCTTCCTCTGGGGCCAACGTCCTGACTTTC.

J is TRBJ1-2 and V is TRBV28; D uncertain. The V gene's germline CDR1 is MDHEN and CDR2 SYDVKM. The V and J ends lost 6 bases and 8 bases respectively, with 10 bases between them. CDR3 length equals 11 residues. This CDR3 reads CASRAQLGYTF. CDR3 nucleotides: TGTGCCAGCAGAGCGCAGCTGGGCTACACCTTC.

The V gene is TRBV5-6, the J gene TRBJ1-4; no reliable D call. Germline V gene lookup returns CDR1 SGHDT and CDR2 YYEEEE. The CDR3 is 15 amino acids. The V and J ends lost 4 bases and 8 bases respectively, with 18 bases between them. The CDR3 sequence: CASSTPWEGGEKLFF. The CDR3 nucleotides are TGTGCCAGCAGCACGCCCTGGGAGGGAGGCGAAAAACTGTTTTTT.

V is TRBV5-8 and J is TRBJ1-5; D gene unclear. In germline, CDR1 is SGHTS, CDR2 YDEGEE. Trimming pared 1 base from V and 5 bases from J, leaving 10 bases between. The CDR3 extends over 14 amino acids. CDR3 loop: CASSLLAGYQPQHF. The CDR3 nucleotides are TGTGCCAGCAGCTTGCTGGCGGGTTATCAGCCCCAGCATTTT. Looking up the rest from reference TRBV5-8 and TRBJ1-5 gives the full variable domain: EAGVTQSPTHLIKTRGQQATLRCSPISGHTSVYWYQQALGLGLQFLLWYDEGEERNRGNFPPRFSGRQFPNYSSELNVNALELEDSALYLCASSLLAGYQPQHFGDGTRLSIL.

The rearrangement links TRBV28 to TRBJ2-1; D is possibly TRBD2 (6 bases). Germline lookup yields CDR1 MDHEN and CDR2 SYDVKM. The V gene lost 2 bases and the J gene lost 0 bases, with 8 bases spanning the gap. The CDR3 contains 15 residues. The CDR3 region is CASSLVGGSYNEQFF. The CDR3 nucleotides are TGTGCCAGCAGTTTAGTGGGGGGCTCCTACAATGAGCAGTTCTTC.

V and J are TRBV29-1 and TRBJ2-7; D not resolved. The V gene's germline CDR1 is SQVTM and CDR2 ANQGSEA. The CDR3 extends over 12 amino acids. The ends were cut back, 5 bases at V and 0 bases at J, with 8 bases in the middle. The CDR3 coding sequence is TGCAGCGTTTCCGAGAGCTCCTACGAGCAGTACTTC. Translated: CSVSESSYEQYF.

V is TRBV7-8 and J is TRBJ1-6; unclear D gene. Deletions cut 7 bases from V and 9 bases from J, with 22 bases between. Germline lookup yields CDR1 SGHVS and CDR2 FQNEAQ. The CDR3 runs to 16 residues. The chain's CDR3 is CASTPSGGGTFSPLHF. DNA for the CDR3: TGTGCCAGCACCCCTAGTGGCGGCGGAACCTTTTCACCCCTCCACTTT.

The CDR3 DNA is TGTGCCATCAGTGAGAGACAGGGAGACAATCAGCCCCAGCATTTT. It specifies CAISERQGDNQPQHF. The chain combines TRBV10-3 with TRBJ1-5, with 7 bases aligning to TRBD1. Losses at the gene ends were 2 bases for V and 3 bases for J; bases not matched to a gene: 4. Looked up from germline, CDR1 is ENHRY and CDR2 is SYGVKD. The CDR3 covers 15 residues.

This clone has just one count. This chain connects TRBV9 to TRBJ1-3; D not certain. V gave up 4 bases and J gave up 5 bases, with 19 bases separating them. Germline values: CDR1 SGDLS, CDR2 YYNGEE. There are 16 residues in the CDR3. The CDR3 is CASSSQESRRRNTIYF. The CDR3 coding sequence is TGTGCCAGCAGCTCGCAGGAATCCCGAAGGAGAAACACCATATATTTT.

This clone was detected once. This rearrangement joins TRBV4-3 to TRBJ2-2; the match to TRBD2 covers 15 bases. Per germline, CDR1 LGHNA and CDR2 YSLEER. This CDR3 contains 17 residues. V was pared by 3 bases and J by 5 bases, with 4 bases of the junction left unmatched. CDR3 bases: TGCGCCAGCAGCCAGGGACTAGCGGGAGGTGGGACCGGGGAGCTGTTTTTT. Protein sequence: CASSQGLAGGGTGELFF.

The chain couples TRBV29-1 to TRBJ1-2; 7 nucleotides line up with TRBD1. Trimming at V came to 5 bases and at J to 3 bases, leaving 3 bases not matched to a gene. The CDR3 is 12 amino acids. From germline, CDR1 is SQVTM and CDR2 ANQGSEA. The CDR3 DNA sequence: TGCAGCGTTTTTACAGGGGACTATGGCTACACCTTC. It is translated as CSVFTGDYGYTF.